This T cell receptor beta chain was retrieved from a study of T cell responses to AZD1222 COVID-19 vaccine. Germline-derived CDR1 and CDR2 are SNHLY and FYNNEI. This CDR3 region has 12 residues. V was cut by 7 bases and J by 1 base, with 7 bases left in between. A remark on this clone: Its matching antigen is unknown.

The study's findings and limits: Spike was spanned by vaccine-associated CD4 TCRs, which were dominant at 160-218 and 743-854. Most donors were white British, females outnumbered males, and clonal diversity was possibly underestimated.

The data were produced by immunoSEQ multiplex PCR, yet TCRdb's version contains in-frame clones alone and is incomplete. This sample has tens of thousands of clones; approximately 85% occur once, and the top ten carry around 5.1%. The sample in question was peripheral blood, obtained on day 0 of MenACWY control vaccination. The chain is built from TRBV2 and TRBJ2-5; D is ambiguous. This TCR was sampled from an adult in good health. The CDR3 bases are TGTGCCAGCACCCCACTCCAAGAGACCCAGTACTTC. Its translation: CASTPLQETQYF. The full variable domain, in which reference TRBV2 and TRBJ2-5 provide the parts outside the CDR3, is EPEVTQTPSHQVTQMGQEVILRCVPISNHLYFYWYRQILGQKVEFLVSFYNNEISEKSEIFDDQFSVERPDGSNFTLKIRSTKLEDSAMYFCASTPLQETQYFGPGTRLLVL.